The present entry profiles one T cell receptor beta chain with its context. The antigen remains undetermined. Produced via immunoSEQ multiplex PCR; TCRdb's table is partial and in-frame only. This sample has approximately 2,300,000 clones, with about 90% found just once. CDR1 SGHKS and CDR2 YYEKEE come from the germline V gene (reference sequence). The CDR3 loop spans 15 amino acids. V was pared by 4 bases and J by 3 bases, with 9 bases of the junction left unmatched. This specimen belongs to a study of shared clonotypes between healthy human individuals. Study-wide points: Though the depth was large, rarefaction showed that sorted-subset sequencing was incomplete.

The rearrangement joins TRBV5-5 to TRBJ2-7; 8 bases agree with TRBD2. The sample consisted of naive CD4+ T cells from PBMCs. As for subset: CD45RA+ positively selected. The sequence was obtained from a man aged 18 to 30 in good health. Some clones in this sample may be carry-over from other donors' samples. The DNA for the CDR3 is TGTGCCAGCAGCCCCGGGACTAGGGGACACTACGAGCAGTACTTC. Translation gives CASSPGTRGHYEQYF.